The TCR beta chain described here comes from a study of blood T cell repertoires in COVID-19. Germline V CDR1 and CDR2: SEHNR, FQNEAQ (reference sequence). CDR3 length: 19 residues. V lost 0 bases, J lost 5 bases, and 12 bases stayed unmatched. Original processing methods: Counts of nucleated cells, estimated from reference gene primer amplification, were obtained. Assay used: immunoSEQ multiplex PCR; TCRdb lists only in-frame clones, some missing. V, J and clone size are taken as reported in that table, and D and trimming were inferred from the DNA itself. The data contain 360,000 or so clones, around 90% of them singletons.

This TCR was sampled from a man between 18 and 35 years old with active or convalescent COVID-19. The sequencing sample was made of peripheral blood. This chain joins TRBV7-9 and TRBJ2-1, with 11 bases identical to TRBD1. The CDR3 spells CASSLAWTGGNLIHNEQFF. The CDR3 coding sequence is TGTGCCAGCAGCTTAGCTTGGACAGGGGGCAATCTCATACACAATGAGCAGTTCTTC.